This entry is about one TCR beta chain. Building the TCR beta libraries relied on iRepertoire HTBI primers, and CDR3 regions underwent Arm-PCR. TCRdb analysed the multiplex PCR reads with MiXCR anew, one entry per CDR3 protein. The sample yields roughly 500,000 distinct CDR3 sequences, about 14% seen once. Germline CDR1 reads SGHAT; CDR2 reads FQNNGV. V dropped 7 bases and J dropped 5; count of bases not matched to a gene: 7. This CDR3 is built from 13 residues. This sample was taken from a study of regulatory T cells in long-lasting Graves disease. Noted time point: newly diagnosed GD, antithyroid drugs for less than 3 months. From PBMCs, RNA was extracted and then used to make the TCR library. These data were also filed under a second study, of T cells in Graves' hyperthyroidism and ophthalmopathy. According to that study: Patients were excluded because of uncontrolled infection, other autoimmune disease, pregnancy or lactation. A 13 V-J signature model discriminated ophthalmopathy versus stable hyperthyroidism.

The specimen was peripheral blood mononuclear cells (PBMCs), collected at new diagnosis, from a patient treated with antithyroid drugs. The chain employs TRBV11-2 and TRBJ2-5; 7 bases align to TRBD2. This TCR came from a woman in her 50s with Graves disease. CDR3 in amino acids: CASTPASGETQYF. DNA of the CDR3: TGTGCCAGCACCCCGGCTAGCGGTGAGACCCAGTACTTC.